This T cell receptor beta chain came from a study of T-cell memory formation after mild COVID-19. Germline CDR1 SGHNT, CDR2 YYREEE (reference sequence). The CDR3 has 15 amino acids. Trimming left V 4 bases short and J 0 bases short, with 14 bases between. Amplification by 5'RACE using constant-segment primers produced TCR alpha and TCR beta cDNA libraries that carried sample barcodes and UMIs. Each CDR3 protein gets one entry after TCRdb re-called the 5' RACE reads with MiXCR. The table has approximately 300,000 distinct CDR3 sequences, more than 15% seen once. Study-wide results and limits: The study found balanced CD4/CD8 in clones contracting day 15 to 85 and a CD4+ lean in later expanders. Certain responding clones were present in pre-infection memory, suggesting participation of cross-reactive memory.

Worth noting for this clonotype: Antigen unknown.

The receptor was derived from a man between 18 and 35 years old who had mild COVID-19 (a few samples of this study predate the infection). Cell type and time point are not known. The chain combines TRBV5-4 with TRBJ2-7, with D maybe TRBD2 (6 bases). Sequenced material: PBMCs or a T cell subset sorted from them (not recorded which). CDR3 protein: CASSPGAGSSYEQYF. The CDR3 nucleotides read TGTGCCAGCAGCCCCGGGGCGGGGAGCTCCTACGAGCAGTACTTC.